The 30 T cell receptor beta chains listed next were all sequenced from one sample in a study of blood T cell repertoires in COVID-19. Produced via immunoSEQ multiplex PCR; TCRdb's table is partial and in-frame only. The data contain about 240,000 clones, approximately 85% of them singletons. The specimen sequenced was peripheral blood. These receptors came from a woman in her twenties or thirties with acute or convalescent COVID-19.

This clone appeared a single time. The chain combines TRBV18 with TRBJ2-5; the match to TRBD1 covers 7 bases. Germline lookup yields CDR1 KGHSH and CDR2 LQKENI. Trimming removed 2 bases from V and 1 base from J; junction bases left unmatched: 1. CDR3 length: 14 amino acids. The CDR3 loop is CASSPDRVQETQYF. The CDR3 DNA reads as TGTGCCAGCTCACCAGACAGGGTCCAAGAGACCCAGTACTTC.

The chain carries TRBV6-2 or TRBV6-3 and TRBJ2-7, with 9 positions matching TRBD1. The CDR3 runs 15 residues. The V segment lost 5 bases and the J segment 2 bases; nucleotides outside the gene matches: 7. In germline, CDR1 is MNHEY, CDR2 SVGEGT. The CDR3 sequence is CASSPGTGKTYEQYF. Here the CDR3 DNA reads TGTGCCAGCAGTCCCGGGACAGGGAAGACCTACGAGCAGTACTTC.

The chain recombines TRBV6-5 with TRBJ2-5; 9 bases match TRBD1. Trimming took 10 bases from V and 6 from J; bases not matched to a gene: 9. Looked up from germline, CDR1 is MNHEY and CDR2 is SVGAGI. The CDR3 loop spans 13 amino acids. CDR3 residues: CANLNRGQKTQYF. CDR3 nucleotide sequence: TGTGCCAACCTAAACAGGGGGCAAAAGACCCAGTACTTC.

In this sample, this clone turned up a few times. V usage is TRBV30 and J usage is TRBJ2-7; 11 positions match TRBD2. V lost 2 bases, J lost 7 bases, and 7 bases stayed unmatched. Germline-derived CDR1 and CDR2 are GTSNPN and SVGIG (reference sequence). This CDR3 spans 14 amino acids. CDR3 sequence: CAWSQLAGGREQYF. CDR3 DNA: TGTGCCTGGAGTCAGTTAGCGGGAGGGCGGGAGCAGTACTTC.

CDR3 in amino acids: CASRGGLDSYEQYF. The CDR3 nucleotides read TGTGCCAGCAGGGGGGGACTGGACTCCTACGAGCAGTACTTC. This chain joins TRBV6-5 and TRBJ2-7; D is perhaps TRBD2 (6 bases). CDR1 is MNHEY, CDR2 SVGAGI, per germline. This CDR3 has 14 residues. V lost 6 bases, J lost 0 bases, and 12 bases lay in between.

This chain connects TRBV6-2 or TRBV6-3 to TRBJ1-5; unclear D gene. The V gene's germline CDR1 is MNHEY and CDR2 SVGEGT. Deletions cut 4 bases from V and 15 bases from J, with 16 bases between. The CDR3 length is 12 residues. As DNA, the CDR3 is TGTGCCAGCAGTTTTTCCGGGAACCCTCTGCATTTT. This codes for CASSFSGNPLHF.

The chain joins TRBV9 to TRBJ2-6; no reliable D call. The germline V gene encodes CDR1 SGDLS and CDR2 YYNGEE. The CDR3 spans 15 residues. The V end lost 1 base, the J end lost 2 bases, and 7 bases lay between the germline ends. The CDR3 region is CASSVSSPGANVLTF. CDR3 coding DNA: TGTGCCAGCAGCGTATCGAGTCCTGGGGCCAACGTCCTGACTTTC.

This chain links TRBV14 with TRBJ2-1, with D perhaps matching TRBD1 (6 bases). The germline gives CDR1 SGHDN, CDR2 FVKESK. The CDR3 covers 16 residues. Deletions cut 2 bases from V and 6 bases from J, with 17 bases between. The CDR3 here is CASSQLGGTSTNEQFF. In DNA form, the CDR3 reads TGTGCCAGCAGCCAACTAGGGGGAACCAGCACCAATGAGCAGTTCTTC.

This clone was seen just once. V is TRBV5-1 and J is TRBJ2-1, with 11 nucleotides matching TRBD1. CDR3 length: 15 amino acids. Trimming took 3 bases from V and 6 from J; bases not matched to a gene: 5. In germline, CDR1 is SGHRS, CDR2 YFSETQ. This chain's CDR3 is CASSSPGTGGNEQFF. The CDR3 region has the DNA TGCGCCAGCAGCTCCCCCGGGACAGGGGGCAATGAGCAGTTCTTC.

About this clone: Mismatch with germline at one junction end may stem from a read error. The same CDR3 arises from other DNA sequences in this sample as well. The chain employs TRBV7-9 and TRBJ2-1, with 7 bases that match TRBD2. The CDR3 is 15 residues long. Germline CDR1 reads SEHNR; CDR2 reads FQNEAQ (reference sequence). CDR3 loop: CASSLGQAGPNEQFF. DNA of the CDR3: TGTGCCAGCAGCTTAGGGCAAGCGGGACCGAATGAACAGTTCTTC.

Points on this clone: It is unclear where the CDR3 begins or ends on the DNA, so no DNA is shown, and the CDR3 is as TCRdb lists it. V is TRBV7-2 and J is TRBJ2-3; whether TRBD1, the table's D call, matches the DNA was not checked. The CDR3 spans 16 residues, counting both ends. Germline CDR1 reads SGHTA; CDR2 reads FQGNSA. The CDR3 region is CASSFGPGGSADTQYF.

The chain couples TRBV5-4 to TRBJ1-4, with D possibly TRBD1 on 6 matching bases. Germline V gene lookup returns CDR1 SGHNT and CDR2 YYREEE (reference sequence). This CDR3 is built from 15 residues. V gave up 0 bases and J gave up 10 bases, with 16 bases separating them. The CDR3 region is CASSLEGAGEGKLFF. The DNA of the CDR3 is TGTGCCAGCAGCTTGGAAGGGGCAGGGGAGGGAAAACTGTTTTTT.

DNA for the CDR3: TGTGCCAGCAGCTTGGTAGGACTAGGAAGTTTTGGCAATGAGCAGTTCTTC. It is translated as CASSLVGLGSFGNEQFF. The gene calls are TRBV5-4 and TRBJ2-1, with TRBD2 matching 7 bases. V lost 0 bases to trimming and J lost 6 bases; unmatched junction nucleotides: 12. This CDR3 is 17 amino acids long. The germline gives CDR1 SGHNT, CDR2 YYREEE (reference sequence). The full variable domain, with the rest looked up from reference TRBV5-4 and TRBJ2-1, is ETGVTQSPTHLIKTRGQQVTLRCSSQSGHNTVSWYQQALGQGPQFIFQYYREEENGRGNFPPRFSGLQFPNYSSELNVNALELDDSALYLCASSLVGLGSFGNEQFFGPGTRLTVL.

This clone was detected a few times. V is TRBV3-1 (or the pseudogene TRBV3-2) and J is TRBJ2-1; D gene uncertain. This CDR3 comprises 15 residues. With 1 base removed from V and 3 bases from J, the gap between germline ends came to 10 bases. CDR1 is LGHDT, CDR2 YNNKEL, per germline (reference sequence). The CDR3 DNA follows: TGTGCCAGCAGCCAAGTATACCCAGGCTACAATGAGCAGTTCTTC. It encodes CASSQVYPGYNEQFF.

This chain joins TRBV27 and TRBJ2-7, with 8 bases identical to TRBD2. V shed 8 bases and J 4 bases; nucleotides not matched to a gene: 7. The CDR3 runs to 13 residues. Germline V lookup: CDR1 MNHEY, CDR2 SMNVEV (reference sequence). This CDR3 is CASGSGGPYEQYF. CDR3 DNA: TGTGCCAGCGGGTCGGGAGGGCCATACGAGCAGTACTTC.

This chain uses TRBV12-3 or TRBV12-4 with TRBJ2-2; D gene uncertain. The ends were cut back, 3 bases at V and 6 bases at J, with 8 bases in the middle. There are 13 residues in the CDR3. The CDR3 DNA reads TGTGCCAGCAGTTTGAGAGAGGCCGGGGAGCTGTTTTTT. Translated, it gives CASSLREAGELFF.

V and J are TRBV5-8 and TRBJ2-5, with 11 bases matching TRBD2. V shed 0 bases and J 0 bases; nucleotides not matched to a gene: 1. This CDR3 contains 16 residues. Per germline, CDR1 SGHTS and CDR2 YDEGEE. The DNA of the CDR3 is TGTGCCAGCAGCTTGGGACTAGCGGGGTACCAAGAGACCCAGTACTTC. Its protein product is CASSLGLAGYQETQYF. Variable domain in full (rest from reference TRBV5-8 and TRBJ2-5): EAGVTQSPTHLIKTRGQQATLRCSPISGHTSVYWYQQALGLGLQFLLWYDEGEERNRGNFPPRFSGRQFPNYSSELNVNALELEDSALYLCASSLGLAGYQETQYFGPGTRLLVL.

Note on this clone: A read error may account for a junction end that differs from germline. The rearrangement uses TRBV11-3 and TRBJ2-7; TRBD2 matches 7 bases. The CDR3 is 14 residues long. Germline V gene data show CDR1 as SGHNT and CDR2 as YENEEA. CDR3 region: CASSPLAGVYEQYF. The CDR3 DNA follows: TGTGCCAGCAGCCCGTTAGCGGGCGTCTACGAACAGTACTTC.

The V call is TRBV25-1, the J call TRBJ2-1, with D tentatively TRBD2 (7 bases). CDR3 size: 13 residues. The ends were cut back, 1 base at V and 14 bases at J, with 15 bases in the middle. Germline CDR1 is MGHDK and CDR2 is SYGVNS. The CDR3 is CASSELGGLLEFF. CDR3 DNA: TGTGCCAGCAGTGAATTGGGGGGGCTTTTAGAGTTCTTC. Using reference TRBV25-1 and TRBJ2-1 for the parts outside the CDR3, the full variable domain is EADIYQTPRYLVIGTGKKITLECSQTMGHDKMYWYQQDPGMELHLIHYSYGVNSTEKGDLSSESTVSRIRTEHFPLTLESARPSHTSQYLCASSELGGLLEFFGPGTRLTVL.

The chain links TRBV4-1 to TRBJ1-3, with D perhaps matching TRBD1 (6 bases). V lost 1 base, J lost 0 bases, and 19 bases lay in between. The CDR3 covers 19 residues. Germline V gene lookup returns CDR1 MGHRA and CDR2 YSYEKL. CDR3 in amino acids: CASSQVRGALISSGNTIYF. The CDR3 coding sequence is TGCGCCAGCAGCCAAGTGCGGGGGGCGCTTATCAGCTCTGGAAACACCATATATTTT.

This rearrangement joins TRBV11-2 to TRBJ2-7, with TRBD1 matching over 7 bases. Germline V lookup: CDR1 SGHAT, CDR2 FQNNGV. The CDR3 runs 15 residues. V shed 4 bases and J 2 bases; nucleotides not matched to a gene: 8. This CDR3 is CASSSTGAYTYEQYF. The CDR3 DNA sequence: TGTGCCAGCAGCTCCACAGGGGCGTACACCTACGAGCAGTACTTC.

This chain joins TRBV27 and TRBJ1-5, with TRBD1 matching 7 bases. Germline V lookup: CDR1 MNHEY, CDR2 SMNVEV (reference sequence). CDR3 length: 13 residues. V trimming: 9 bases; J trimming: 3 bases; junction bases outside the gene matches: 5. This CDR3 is CASSGTDNQPQHF. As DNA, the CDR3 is TGTGCCAGTTCCGGGACAGACAATCAGCCCCAGCATTTT.

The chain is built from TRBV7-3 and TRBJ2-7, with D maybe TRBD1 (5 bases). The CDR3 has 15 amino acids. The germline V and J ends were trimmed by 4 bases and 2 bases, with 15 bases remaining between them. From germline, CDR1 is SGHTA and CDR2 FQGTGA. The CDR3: CASSSARQSPYEQYF. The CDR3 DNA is TGTGCCAGCAGCTCCGCCAGACAGTCCCCCTACGAGCAGTACTTC.

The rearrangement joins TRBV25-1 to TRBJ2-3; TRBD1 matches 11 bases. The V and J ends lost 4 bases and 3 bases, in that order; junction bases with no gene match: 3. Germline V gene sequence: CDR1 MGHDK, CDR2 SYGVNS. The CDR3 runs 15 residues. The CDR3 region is CASSGGQGETDTQYF. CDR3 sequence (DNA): TGTGCCAGCAGTGGGGGACAGGGGGAAACAGATACGCAGTATTTT. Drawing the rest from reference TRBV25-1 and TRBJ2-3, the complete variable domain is EADIYQTPRYLVIGTGKKITLECSQTMGHDKMYWYQQDPGMELHLIHYSYGVNSTEKGDLSSESTVSRIRTEHFPLTLESARPSHTSQYLCASSGGQGETDTQYFGPGTRLTVL.

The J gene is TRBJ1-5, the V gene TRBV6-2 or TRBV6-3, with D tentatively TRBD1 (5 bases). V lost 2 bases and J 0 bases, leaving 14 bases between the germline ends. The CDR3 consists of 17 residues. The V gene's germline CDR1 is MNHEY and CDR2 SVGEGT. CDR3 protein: CASSYPQARFSNQPQHF. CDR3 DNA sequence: TGTGCCAGCAGTTACCCACAGGCGCGATTTAGCAATCAGCCCCAGCATTTT.

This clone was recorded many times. The CDR3 DNA is TGTGCCAGCAGTTTAGGGGACACGGCTGGCTACACCTTC. The encoded protein is CASSLGDTAGYTF. The rearrangement joins TRBV12-3 or TRBV12-4 to TRBJ1-2, with D perhaps matching TRBD1 (6 bases). The germline V and J ends were trimmed by 1 base and 7 bases, with 10 bases remaining between them. The CDR3 length is 13 residues.

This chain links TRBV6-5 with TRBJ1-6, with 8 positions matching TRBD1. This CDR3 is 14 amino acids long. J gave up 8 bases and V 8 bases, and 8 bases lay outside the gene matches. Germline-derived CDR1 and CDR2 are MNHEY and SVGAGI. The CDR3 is CASARQGWDSPLHF. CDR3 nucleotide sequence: TGTGCCAGCGCCCGACAGGGGTGGGATTCACCCCTCCACTTT.

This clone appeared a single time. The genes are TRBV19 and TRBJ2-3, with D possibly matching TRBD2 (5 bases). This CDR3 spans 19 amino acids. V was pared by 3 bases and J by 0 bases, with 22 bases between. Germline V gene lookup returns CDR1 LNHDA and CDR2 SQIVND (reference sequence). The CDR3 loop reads CASSIVEDLNGGSTDTQYF. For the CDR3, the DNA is TGTGCCAGTAGTATCGTTGAGGACTTAAACGGCGGGAGCACAGATACGCAGTATTTT.

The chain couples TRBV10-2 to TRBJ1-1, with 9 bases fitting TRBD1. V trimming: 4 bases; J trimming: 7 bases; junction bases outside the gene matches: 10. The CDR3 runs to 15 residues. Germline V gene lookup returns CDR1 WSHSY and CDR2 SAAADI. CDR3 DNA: TGCGCCAGCAGTGTTAGTAGACAGGGGGGGAGTGAAGCTTTCTTT. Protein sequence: CASSVSRQGGSEAFF.

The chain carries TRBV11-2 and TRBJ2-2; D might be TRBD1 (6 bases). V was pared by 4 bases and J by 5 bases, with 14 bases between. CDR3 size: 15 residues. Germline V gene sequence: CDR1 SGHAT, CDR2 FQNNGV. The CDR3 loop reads CASSSQGFSTGELFF. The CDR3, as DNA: TGTGCCAGCAGCTCACAGGGATTTTCGACCGGGGAGCTGTTTTTT.